The 10 T cell receptor beta chains below all came from one sample that was sequenced in a study of control samples from healthy donors and cancer patients. Measured with immunoSEQ multiplex PCR; TCRdb has only the in-frame clones, and not every one. Of 35,000 to 45,000 clones in the sample, 80% to 95% were seen once. The sequencing sample was made of PBMCs. These receptors originate from a woman between 35 and 50 years old with head and neck cancer.

The CDR3 region has the DNA TGTGCCAGCAGTGAACTGAAAGAGACCCAGTACTTC. Translation: CASSELKETQYF. The chain has TRBV6-1 and TRBJ2-5, with D unresolved. The CDR3 loop spans 12 amino acids. CDR1 is MNHNS and CDR2 is SASEGT in the germline V gene. Between the trimmed V and J ends, which lost 2 bases and 3 bases, there was a span of 4 bases.

This clone was detected once. At one boundary the junction diverges from the germline segment, which might be a read error. V is TRBV27 and J is TRBJ1-1; maybe TRBD1 (5 bases). From germline, CDR1 is MNHEY and CDR2 SMNVEV (reference sequence). This CDR3 spans 13 amino acids. CDR3 sequence reads: CASSLWGNAEAFF. In DNA form, the CDR3 reads TGTGCCAGCAGTTTATGGGGGAACGCTGAAGCTTTCTTT.

The V gene is TRBV16, the J gene TRBJ1-4; 8 bases align to TRBD1. CDR1 and CDR2 from the germline V gene are KGHSY and FQNENV. The junction had 3 bases not matched to a gene; V was cut back by 2 bases and J by 7 bases. The CDR3 totals 14 residues. The CDR3 loop is CASSQGQGGEKLFF. In DNA form, the CDR3 reads TGTGCCAGCAGCCAAGGACAGGGTGGTGAAAAACTGTTTTTT. Looking up the rest from reference TRBV16 and TRBJ1-4 gives the full variable domain: GEEVAQTPKHLVRGEGQKAKLYCAPIKGHSYVFWYQQVLKNEFKFLISFQNENVFDETGMPKERFSAKCLPNSPCSLEIQATKLEDSAVYFCASSQGQGGEKLFFGSGTQLSVL.

The V gene is TRBV28, the J gene TRBJ1-3; D is unresolved. V was clipped by 6 bases and J by 2 bases, with 14 bases between them. CDR3 length equals 15 residues. CDR1 and CDR2 from the germline V gene are MDHEN and SYDVKM. The CDR3 here is CASSLVRQAGNTIYF. The DNA for the CDR3 is TGTGCCAGCAGCCTAGTTAGGCAGGCTGGAAACACCATATATTTT.

CDR3 sequence: CASALSRANEQFF. The CDR3 DNA reads as TGTGCCAGTGCATTATCGCGGGCTAATGAGCAGTTCTTC. The chain carries TRBV19 and TRBJ2-1; a weak D match, TRBD2 (5 bases). Trimming shortened V by 8 bases and J by 7 bases, and 15 bases separated the two germline ends. Germline-derived CDR1 and CDR2 are LNHDA and SQIVND (reference sequence). CDR3 size: 13 residues.

V usage is TRBV6-6 and J usage is TRBJ2-3; 12 nucleotides match TRBD2. The junction had 3 bases not matched to a gene; V was cut back by 0 bases and J by 5 bases. Germline V lookup: CDR1 MNHNY, CDR2 SVGAGI (reference sequence). The CDR3 loop spans 16 amino acids. CDR3 residues: CASSYSPSGRGDTQYF. In DNA form, the CDR3 reads TGTGCCAGCAGTTACTCGCCTAGCGGGAGGGGAGATACGCAGTATTTT.

This sequence joins TRBV28 and TRBJ1-2, with D maybe TRBD1 (5 bases). Germline CDR1 reads MDHEN; CDR2 reads SYDVKM. The V end lost 7 bases, the J end lost 4 bases, and 13 bases lay between the germline ends. The CDR3 is made up of 13 amino acids. For the CDR3, the DNA is TGTGCCAGCACCAGAGGGACGGGCTATGGCTACACCTTC. Amino acid sequence: CASTRGTGYGYTF.

This chain connects TRBV6-6 to TRBJ1-2; 10 bases are shared with TRBD1. The germline V gene encodes CDR1 MNHNY and CDR2 SVGAGI (reference sequence). J lost 5 bases, V lost 4 bases, and 4 bases had no gene match. There are 14 residues in the CDR3. CDR3 nucleotide sequence: TGTGCCAGCAGTTCCGGGACAGGGGATTATGGCTACACCTTC. The encoded protein is CASSSGTGDYGYTF.

This clone was picked up one time. This chain joins TRBV18 and TRBJ1-4, with a possible D match to TRBD1 (6 bases). CDR1 KGHSH and CDR2 LQKENI come from the germline V gene. The CDR3 has 18 amino acids. Between the trimmed V and J ends, which lost 3 bases and 0 bases, there was a span of 17 bases. For the CDR3, the DNA is TGTGCCAGCTCACCGACTTCTCTTACAGGGCCAACTAATGAAAAACTGTTTTTT. Its protein product is CASSPTSLTGPTNEKLFF.

There are a few counts of this clone. The chain carries TRBV15 and TRBJ1-2; 11 nucleotides line up with TRBD1. Per germline, CDR1 LNHNV and CDR2 YYDKDF (reference sequence). This CDR3 is 16 amino acids long. V lost 0 bases and J lost 5; bases outside the gene matches: 5. CDR3 residues: CATSREGGTGGYGYTF. Written as DNA, the CDR3 is TGTGCCACCAGCAGAGAGGGGGGGACAGGGGGTTATGGCTACACCTTC.